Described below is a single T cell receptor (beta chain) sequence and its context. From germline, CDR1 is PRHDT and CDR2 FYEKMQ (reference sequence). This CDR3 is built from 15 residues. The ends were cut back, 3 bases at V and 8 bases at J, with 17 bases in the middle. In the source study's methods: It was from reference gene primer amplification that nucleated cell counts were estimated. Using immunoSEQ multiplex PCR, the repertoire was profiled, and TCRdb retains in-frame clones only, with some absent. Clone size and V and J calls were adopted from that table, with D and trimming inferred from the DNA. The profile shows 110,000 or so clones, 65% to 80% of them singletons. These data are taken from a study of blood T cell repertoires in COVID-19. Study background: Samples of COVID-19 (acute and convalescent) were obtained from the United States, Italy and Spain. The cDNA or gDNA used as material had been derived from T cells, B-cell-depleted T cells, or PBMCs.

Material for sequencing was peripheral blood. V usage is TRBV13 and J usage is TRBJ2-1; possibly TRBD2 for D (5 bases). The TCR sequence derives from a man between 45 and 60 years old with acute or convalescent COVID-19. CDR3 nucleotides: TGTGCCAGCAGCTTCGGTGACCAGAGGGTCTATGAGCAGTTCTTC. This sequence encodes CASSFGDQRVYEQFF.